The next 13 T cell receptor beta chains were all read from a single sample in a study of OX40 agonist ivuxolimab in advanced cancers. The table came from immunoSEQ multiplex PCR; TCRdb's copy has only in-frame clones and leaves some out. The profile shows about 30,000 clones, just over 90% of them singletons. The sequencing here drew on CD4+ or CD8+ T cells sorted from blood, taken in a trial of the OX40 agonist ivuxolimab. The receptor set was obtained from an adult with an advanced solid tumor such as melanoma, head and neck, liver or kidney cancer.

The V and J genes are TRBV5-5 and TRBJ1-2; D uncertain. Germline CDR1 and CDR2: SGHKS and YYEKEE (reference sequence). Trimming stripped 3 bases from V and 6 bases from J, with 18 bases between. CDR3 size: 15 residues. The CDR3 spells CASSYHAGPFDGYTF. CDR3 nucleotides: TGTGCCAGCAGCTACCACGCCGGGCCGTTTGATGGCTACACCTTC. The entire variable domain, with the rest obtained from reference TRBV5-5 and TRBJ1-2, is as follows: DAGVTQSPTHLIKTRGQQVTLRCSPISGHKSVSWYQQVLGQGPQFIFQYYEKEERGRGNFPDRFSARQFPNYSSELNVNALLLGDSALYLCASSYHAGPFDGYTFGSGTRLTVV.

CDR3 nucleotide sequence: TGTGCCAGCAGCCCGACAGGTGCTGAAGCTTTCTTT. It encodes CASSPTGAEAFF. The chain links TRBV14 to TRBJ1-1, with D maybe TRBD1 (6 bases). This CDR3 spans 12 amino acids. CDR1 and CDR2 from the germline V gene are SGHDN and FVKESK. Trimming took off 4 bases at V and 6 bases at J, with 9 bases between the two ends.

The chain employs TRBV11-3 and TRBJ1-1; D not resolved. Germline CDR1 SGHNT, CDR2 YENEEA. This CDR3 spans 16 amino acids. The germline V and J ends were trimmed by 5 bases and 9 bases, with 25 bases remaining between them. CDR3 nucleotides: TGTGCCAGCAGCCCCCAGTTGGTGGGGAGCACCTCAAAAGCTTTCTTT. It codes for CASSPQLVGSTSKAFF. Based on the CDR3 plus reference TRBV11-3 and TRBJ1-1, the full variable domain is EAGVVQSPRYKIIEKKQPVAFWCNPISGHNTLYWYLQNLGQGPELLIRYENEEAVDDSQLPKDRFSAERLKGVDSTLKIQPAELGDSAVYLCASSPQLVGSTSKAFFGQGTRLTVV.

The V call is TRBV2, the J call TRBJ1-1; D is possibly TRBD1 (6 bases). Per the germline V gene, CDR1 is SNHLY and CDR2 is FYNNEI. V was trimmed by 6 bases and J by 0 bases, leaving 20 bases between them. The length of the CDR3 is 17 residues. CDR3 protein: CASRTPDSPVMNTEAFF. The CDR3 DNA sequence: TGTGCCAGCAGGACCCCGGACAGTCCCGTCATGAACACTGAAGCTTTCTTT.

In its sample, this clone was seen a few times. V gene TRBV29-1 combines with J gene TRBJ2-7, with D perhaps matching TRBD2 (5 bases). The CDR3 covers 12 residues. Germline V gene lookup returns CDR1 SQVTM and CDR2 ANQGSEA. Trimming took off 5 bases at V and 7 bases at J, with 15 bases between the two ends. In DNA, the CDR3 is TGCAGCGTTCGAGGGTCCGCCTGGGAGCAGTACTTC. Its protein product is CSVRGSAWEQYF.

The chain couples TRBV19 to TRBJ1-3, with TRBD1 matching 10 bases. Germline assignment: CDR1 LNHDA and CDR2 SQIVND (reference sequence). The CDR3 length is 17 residues. After removal of 5 bases from V and 0 bases from J, the junction contained 7 bases not matched to a gene. In DNA, the CDR3 is TGTGCCAGTAGTTCCCGGACAGGGGGAAACTCTGGAAACACCATATATTTT. Protein product: CASSSRTGGNSGNTIYF.

The V call is TRBV5-4, the J call TRBJ2-7, with a possible D match to TRBD1 (6 bases). CDR1 is SGHNT, CDR2 YYREEE, per germline (reference sequence). Trimming left V 0 bases short and J 6 bases short, with 10 bases between. The CDR3 loop spans 13 amino acids. The CDR3: CASSLDRVVEQYF. CDR3 DNA sequence: TGTGCCAGCAGCTTGGACAGGGTGGTCGAGCAGTACTTC.

The V gene is TRBV5-1, the J gene TRBJ2-1, with a possible D match to TRBD2 (5 bases). Trimming pared 0 bases from V and 0 bases from J, leaving 13 bases between. The CDR3 spans 17 residues. Germline V gene lookup returns CDR1 SGHRS and CDR2 YFSETQ. CDR3 amino acids: CASSLVLRESSYNEQFF. The CDR3 DNA is TGCGCCAGCAGCTTGGTTCTTCGGGAATCCTCCTACAATGAGCAGTTCTTC.

The chain couples TRBV7-8 to TRBJ1-1; D gene unclear. Germline CDR1 reads SGHVS; CDR2 reads FQNEAQ. The CDR3 runs 13 residues. Trimming cost V 1 base and J 6 bases, with 9 bases left between them. The CDR3 loop is CASSLEALAEAFF. CDR3 in DNA: TGTGCCAGCAGCTTAGAAGCCCTAGCTGAAGCTTTCTTT.

The chain uses TRBV6-6 and TRBJ2-7, with TRBD1 identical over 10 bases. The CDR3 sequence is 15 residues long. The germline V gene encodes CDR1 MNHNY and CDR2 SVGAGI (reference sequence). The V segment lost 6 bases and the J segment 1 base; nucleotides outside the gene matches: 6. CDR3 sequence (DNA): TGTGCCAGCAGGCCCGGGACAGGGGTGTCCTACGAGCAGTACTTC. This translates into CASRPGTGVSYEQYF.

This CDR3 reads CASSIVDRGMNEQYF. CDR3 coding DNA: TGTGCCAGTAGTATAGTCGACAGGGGGATGAACGAGCAGTACTTC. The rearrangement links TRBV19 to TRBJ2-7; 9 nucleotides agree with TRBD1. Germline V lookup: CDR1 LNHDA, CDR2 SQIVND (reference sequence). V shed 1 base and J 5 bases; nucleotides not matched to a gene: 6. The CDR3 totals 15 residues. Full variable domain (rest looked up from reference TRBV19 and TRBJ2-7): DGGITQSPKYLFRKEGQNVTLSCEQNLNHDAMYWYRQDPGQGLRLIYYSQIVNDFQKGDIAEGYSVSREKKESFPLTVTSAQKNPTAFYLCASSIVDRGMNEQYFGPGTRLTVT.

This rearrangement joins TRBV7-9 to TRBJ2-7; D may be TRBD1 (5 bases). V was shortened by 0 bases and J by 6 bases, with 6 bases between the two germline ends. The CDR3 consists of 12 residues. Germline V gene lookup returns CDR1 SEHNR and CDR2 FQNEAQ (reference sequence). The CDR3 here is CASSLAGAEQYF. The CDR3 DNA reads as TGTGCCAGCAGCTTAGCAGGGGCCGAGCAGTACTTC.

This clone appeared a few times. CDR3 bases: TGTGCCAGCAGAGGGGGAGGCACTGAAGCTTTCTTT. Its protein product is CASRGGGTEAFF. The gene calls are TRBV27 and TRBJ1-1, with D possibly TRBD1 on 6 matching bases. Trimming removed 6 bases from V and 4 bases from J, with 9 bases in between. Germline V gene lookup returns CDR1 MNHEY and CDR2 SMNVEV (reference sequence). The CDR3 spans 12 residues.